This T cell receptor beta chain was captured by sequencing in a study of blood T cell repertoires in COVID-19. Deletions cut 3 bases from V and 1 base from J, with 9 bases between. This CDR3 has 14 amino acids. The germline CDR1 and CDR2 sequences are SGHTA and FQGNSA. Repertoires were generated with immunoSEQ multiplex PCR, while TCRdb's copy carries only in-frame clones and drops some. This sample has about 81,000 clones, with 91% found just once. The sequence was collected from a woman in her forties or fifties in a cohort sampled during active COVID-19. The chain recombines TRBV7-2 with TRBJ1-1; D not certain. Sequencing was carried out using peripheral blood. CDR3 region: CASSFKHANTEAFF. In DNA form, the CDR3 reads TGTGCCAGCAGCTTCAAACACGCGAACACTGAAGCTTTCTTT.